One sample yielded the 18 T cell receptor beta chains listed below, sequenced in a study of blood T cell repertoires in COVID-19. The protocol was immunoSEQ multiplex PCR, while the TCRdb copy is restricted to in-frame clones and leaves out a portion. The profile shows about 120,000 clones, approximately 70% of them singletons. The specimen was peripheral blood. All receptors derive from a woman in her 70s with acute or convalescent COVID-19.

In this sample, this clone turned up a few times. The V call is TRBV7-2, the J call TRBJ2-7, with D uncertain. The germline V and J ends were trimmed by 4 bases and 1 base, with 8 bases remaining between them. CDR3 length: 13 residues. Germline V gene lookup returns CDR1 SGHTA and CDR2 FQGNSA. In DNA form, the CDR3 reads TGTGCCAGCAGCTCCCGACAATCCTACGAGCAGTACTTC. Protein: CASSSRQSYEQYF.

The V gene is TRBV29-1, the J gene TRBJ2-1, with D hard to call. V was clipped by 4 bases and J by 0 bases, with 19 bases between them. Germline loops: CDR1 SQVTM, CDR2 ANQGSEA. The CDR3 loop spans 17 amino acids. The CDR3 bases are TGCAGCGTTGTGCGCCTAAGACTCTCATTCTCCTACAATGAGCAGTTCTTC. Translating gives CSVVRLRLSFSYNEQFF.

This chain uses TRBV10-3 with TRBJ1-5, with TRBD1 as a possible D gene (6 bases). The CDR3 length is 15 residues. Trimming stripped 2 bases from V and 0 bases from J, with 8 bases between. Looked up from germline, CDR1 is ENHRY and CDR2 is SYGVKD. The CDR3 DNA sequence: TGTGCCATCAGTGAGGGGACACTTAGCAATCAGCCCCAGCATTTT. Protein: CAISEGTLSNQPQHF.

This sequence joins TRBV20-1 and TRBJ2-5; no clear D. Between the trimmed V and J ends, which lost 5 bases and 5 bases, there was a span of 9 bases. The CDR3 is made up of 11 amino acids. CDR1 and CDR2 (germline): DFQATT, SNEGSKA (reference sequence). CDR3 sequence (DNA): TGCAGTGCTCAAAAATTGGAGACCCAGTACTTC. This gives the protein CSAQKLETQYF.

This clone was seen once. This rearrangement joins TRBV25-1 to TRBJ1-3; no definite D call. The V gene lost 7 bases and the J gene lost 1 base, with 8 bases spanning the gap. This CDR3 region has 13 residues. CDR1 is MGHDK, CDR2 SYGVNS, per germline. The CDR3 sequence is CASTPGSGNTIYF. The DNA of the CDR3 is TGTGCCAGCACGCCCGGTTCTGGAAACACCATATATTTT.

V usage is TRBV28 and J usage is TRBJ1-4; no reliable D call. The CDR3 runs 15 residues. The germline V gene encodes CDR1 MDHEN and CDR2 SYDVKM. The germline V and J ends were trimmed by 5 bases and 8 bases, with 18 bases remaining between them. The CDR3 here is CASSLQGGQKEKLFF. For the CDR3, the DNA is TGTGCCAGCAGTCTCCAAGGCGGCCAGAAGGAAAAACTGTTTTTT.

The chain combines TRBV9 with TRBJ1-2; D is perhaps TRBD1 (6 bases). The ends were cut back, 7 bases at V and 4 bases at J, with 14 bases in the middle. Germline lookup yields CDR1 SGDLS and CDR2 YYNGEE. CDR3 size: 13 residues. CDR3 residues: CASGGAVSYGYTF. The CDR3 nucleotides are TGTGCCAGCGGGGGGGCGGTCTCCTATGGCTACACCTTC.

The rearrangement links TRBV7-2 to TRBJ2-3; 9 positions agree with TRBD2. The CDR3 runs to 15 residues. V lost 1 base to trimming and J lost 1 base; unmatched junction nucleotides: 0. CDR1 is SGHTA, CDR2 FQGNSA, per germline. The CDR3 is CASSLGGGGTDTQYF. CDR3 nucleotide sequence: TGTGCCAGCAGCTTAGGCGGGGGGGGCACAGATACGCAGTATTTT.

The rearrangement links TRBV5-1 to TRBJ2-7; 7 bases match TRBD1. V dropped 4 bases and J dropped 0; count of bases not matched to a gene: 4. The CDR3 is 14 residues long. The germline gives CDR1 SGHRS, CDR2 YFSETQ. In DNA, the CDR3 is TGCGCCAGCAGCCCCGGGGACAGCTCCTACGAGCAGTACTTC. The encoded protein is CASSPGDSSYEQYF.

The chain carries TRBV3-1 (or the pseudogene TRBV3-2) and TRBJ2-1, with TRBD2 matching over 11 bases. This CDR3 is 16 amino acids long. Germline V lookup: CDR1 LGHDT, CDR2 YNNKEL (reference sequence). J was trimmed by 5 bases and V by 5 bases; bases with no gene match: 8. The CDR3 loop is CASSGKFSGGDNEQFF. CDR3 nucleotide sequence: TGTGCCAGCAGCGGTAAATTTAGCGGGGGGGACAATGAGCAGTTCTTC.

The gene calls are TRBV27 and TRBJ2-7; 8 bases map to TRBD1. CDR3 length equals 14 residues. V gave up 5 bases and J gave up 6 bases; unmatched junction bases: 9. Germline CDR1 reads MNHEY; CDR2 reads SMNVEV (reference sequence). DNA of the CDR3: TGTGCCAGCAGTCAACCGGGACAGGTTCTCGAGCAGTACTTC. Translating gives CASSQPGQVLEQYF.

This clone has a handful of counts. The V call is TRBV7-9, the J call TRBJ1-6, with D possibly matching TRBD1 (5 bases). V lost 2 bases to trimming and J lost 8 bases, with 7 bases between them. Germline V lookup: CDR1 SEHNR, CDR2 FQNEAQ (reference sequence). The CDR3 has 13 amino acids. CDR3 bases: TGTGCCAGCAGCTTACGGGGGGATTCACCCCTCCACTTT. Protein: CASSLRGDSPLHF.

CDR3 region: CASVMNTEAFF. The CDR3 region has the DNA TGTGCCAGCGTAATGAACACTGAAGCTTTCTTT. The chain has TRBV19 and TRBJ1-1; D call uncertain. Germline CDR1 is LNHDA and CDR2 is SQIVND (reference sequence). The CDR3 contains 11 residues. Trimming removed 9 bases from V and 0 bases from J, with 5 bases in between. The full variable domain, with the rest looked up from reference TRBV19 and TRBJ1-1, is DGGITQSPKYLFRKEGQNVTLSCEQNLNHDAMYWYRQDPGQGLRLIYYSQIVNDFQKGDIAEGYSVSREKKESFPLTVTSAQKNPTAFYLCASVMNTEAFFGQGTRLTVV.

The rearrangement uses TRBV2 and TRBJ1-5; tentative D call: TRBD1 (5 bases). V lost 6 bases and J 2 bases, leaving 8 bases between the germline ends. The germline V gene has CDR1 SNHLY and CDR2 FYNNEI. This CDR3 region has 13 residues. Written as DNA, the CDR3 is TGTGCCAGCAGCCGGGGGGGCAATCAGCCCCAGCATTTT. Its protein product is CASSRGGNQPQHF.

The chain carries TRBV3-1 (or the pseudogene TRBV3-2) and TRBJ1-2, with TRBD1 identical over 7 bases. Germline CDR1 and CDR2: LGHDT and YNNKEL (reference sequence). The CDR3 is 14 amino acids. The V segment lost 3 bases and the J segment 6 bases; nucleotides outside the gene matches: 7. The CDR3 sequence is CASSQTQGLNGYTF. The CDR3 bases are TGTGCCAGCAGCCAGACACAGGGGTTGAATGGCTACACCTTC.

The rearrangement links TRBV7-3 to TRBJ2-1, with 9 bases matching TRBD2. Trimming took 5 bases from V and 8 from J; bases not matched to a gene: 16. Germline values: CDR1 SGHTA, CDR2 FQGTGA. The length of the CDR3 is 17 residues. The CDR3 nucleotides read TGTGCCAGCAGCCCGTACCCCGGGGTAGCGGGAGCACATGAGCAGTTCTTC. Amino acid sequence: CASSPYPGVAGAHEQFF.

The chain recombines TRBV27 with TRBJ2-1; TRBD2 matches at 12 bases. Germline V lookup: CDR1 MNHEY, CDR2 SMNVEV (reference sequence). With V trimmed by 8 bases and J by 4 bases, 6 bases remained unmatched. This CDR3 region has 15 residues. CDR3 coding DNA: TGTGCCAGCCCTCCGGGACTAGCGGGTTACAATGAGCAGTTCTTC. Translating it yields CASPPGLAGYNEQFF.

This clone has only a few counts. Other DNA sequences from this sample encode an identical CDR3 as well. This chain uses TRBV2 with TRBJ1-2; D not certain. V was shortened by 2 bases and J by 2 bases, with 9 bases between the two germline ends. Germline V gene data show CDR1 as SNHLY and CDR2 as FYNNEI. The CDR3 length is 14 residues. The CDR3 coding sequence is TGTGCCAGCAGTGAATCAGGCGGGAACTATGGCTACACCTTC. Translation: CASSESGGNYGYTF.